This passage covers 13 T cell receptor beta chains from one sample sequenced in a study of T cell responses to AZD1222 COVID-19 vaccine (dated by TCRdb to the early 2020s). The label giving this sample's time point can be read as: about 28 days (+/-7) after the second vaccine dose. Libraries were constructed by the immunoSEQ multiplex PCR assay. The table was pulled from immuneACCESS by TCRdb, which kept in-frame rearrangements only. Such tables lose some clones; where checked, under half of the loss comes from unresolved V genes, and the rest has no known cause. The sample has tens of thousands of clones on record, about three quarters of them singletons. Jointly, the top ten make up about 50% of the sample. The sequenced sample was peripheral blood, obtained 28 days after the second AZD1222 dose. The receptors were gathered from an adult who received the AZD1222 COVID-19 vaccine.

The chain couples TRBV3-1 (or the pseudogene TRBV3-2) to TRBJ1-3; D remains ambiguous. CDR1 LGHDT and CDR2 YNNKEL come from the germline V gene (reference sequence). V lost 4 bases and J 0 bases, leaving 13 bases between the germline ends. This CDR3 comprises 16 residues. The CDR3 sequence: CASSPWDSTSGNTIYF. The DNA for the CDR3 is TGTGCCAGCAGCCCCTGGGATTCAACCTCTGGAAACACCATATATTTT.

This clone showed up just a few times. V is TRBV28 and J is TRBJ1-2; D ambiguous. Per the germline V gene, CDR1 is MDHEN and CDR2 is SYDVKM. The CDR3 extends over 13 amino acids. V gave up 2 bases and J gave up 8 bases, with 12 bases separating them. The CDR3 is CASSLAILAGYTF. Here the CDR3 DNA reads TGTGCCAGCAGTTTAGCAATCCTGGCAGGCTACACCTTC.

The chain couples TRBV6-1 to TRBJ1-5; no clear D. Germline V gives CDR1 MNHNS, CDR2 SASEGT. The length of the CDR3 is 13 residues. The V and J ends lost 1 base and 5 bases respectively, with 6 bases between them. The CDR3 region has the DNA TGTGCCAGCAGTGAAGTCCCCTATCAGCCCCAGCATTTT. It specifies CASSEVPYQPQHF.

V gene TRBV28 combines with J gene TRBJ2-6; possible D gene TRBD1, 6 bases. Deletions cut 6 bases from V and 6 bases from J, with 15 bases between. The CDR3 spans 15 residues. Germline V CDR1 and CDR2: MDHEN, SYDVKM. CDR3 sequence (DNA): TGTGCCAGCAGCCTTCTACAGGGAATGGCCAACGTCCTGACTTTC. Its protein product is CASSLLQGMANVLTF.

The genes are TRBV18 and TRBJ2-5; D is possibly TRBD1 (5 bases). The germline gives CDR1 KGHSH, CDR2 LQKENI. V dropped 0 bases and J dropped 4 bases, with 15 bases sitting between them. This CDR3 has 16 amino acids. This CDR3 reads CASSPPRQGILETQYF. The CDR3 bases are TGTGCCAGCTCACCACCGCGGCAGGGTATTCTAGAGACCCAGTACTTC.

The J gene is TRBJ1-5, the V gene TRBV6-5; tentatively, D is TRBD1 (6 bases). The CDR3 has 12 amino acids. V gave up 8 bases and J gave up 7 bases, with 12 bases separating them. CDR1 MNHEY and CDR2 SVGAGI come from the germline V gene. The CDR3 DNA reads as TGTGCCAGCGTCGGGGGGGCACAGCCCCAGCATTTT. Amino acids: CASVGGAQPQHF.

This clone was counted a single time. The chain uses TRBV5-1 and TRBJ2-7; D might be TRBD1 (6 bases). Trimming shortened V by 4 bases and J by 7 bases, and 12 bases separated the two germline ends. This CDR3 comprises 12 residues. Germline CDR1 is SGHRS and CDR2 is YFSETQ. This CDR3 is CASSQSGTEQYF. The CDR3 DNA is TGCGCCAGCAGCCAGTCCGGGACAGAGCAGTACTTC.

The chain links TRBV3-1 (or the pseudogene TRBV3-2) to TRBJ2-2; D is unclear. The CDR3 runs 14 residues. Per the germline V gene, CDR1 is LGHDT and CDR2 is YNNKEL (reference sequence). V dropped 2 bases and J dropped 3 bases, with 7 bases sitting between them. Here the CDR3 reads CASSQFLDTGELFF. CDR3 in DNA: TGTGCCAGCAGCCAATTTCTAGACACCGGGGAGCTGTTTTTT.

The CDR3 loop is CASSLQVVDEQYF. The CDR3 DNA is TGTGCCAGCAGCTTACAGGTCGTCGACGAGCAGTACTTC. The V call is TRBV7-2, the J call TRBJ2-7; D is unclear. In germline, CDR1 is SGHTA, CDR2 FQGNSA. CDR3 length: 13 residues. The V end lost 2 bases, the J end lost 5 bases, and 10 bases lay between the germline ends.

This clone was seen more than once but under ten times. The gene calls are TRBV5-1 and TRBJ2-1; D may be TRBD1 or TRBD2 (5 bases each). The germline CDR1 and CDR2 sequences are SGHRS and YFSETQ. The germline V and J ends were trimmed by 0 bases and 8 bases, with 9 bases remaining between them. The CDR3 contains 13 residues. The CDR3 region is CASSLDGDDEQFF. The CDR3 bases are TGCGCCAGCAGCTTGGACGGGGACGATGAGCAGTTCTTC.

This sequence joins TRBV11-2 and TRBJ2-3; the match to TRBD2 covers 12 bases. V lost 0 bases, J lost 5 bases, and 6 bases stayed unmatched. The CDR3 has 17 residues. CDR1 is SGHAT and CDR2 is FQNNGV in the germline V gene. CDR3 loop: CASSLDLAGGPGDTQYF. The CDR3 DNA follows: TGTGCCAGCAGCTTAGATCTAGCGGGGGGGCCCGGAGATACGCAGTATTTT.

V gene TRBV5-1 combines with J gene TRBJ1-6; D call uncertain. This CDR3 is built from 15 residues. V was trimmed by 5 bases and J by 6 bases, leaving 15 bases between them. Looked up from germline, CDR1 is SGHRS and CDR2 is YFSETQ. The CDR3 coding sequence is TGCGCCAGCAGACCAGAGGGAACGGCTAATTCACCCCTCCACTTT. Its translation is CASRPEGTANSPLHF.

V usage is TRBV7-9 and J usage is TRBJ1-2; no reliable D call. CDR1 is SEHNR, CDR2 FQNEAQ, per germline (reference sequence). Trimming removed 8 bases at V and 4 bases at J, with 14 bases between. The CDR3 spans 13 residues. In nucleotides, the CDR3 is TGTGCCAGCTCACGCTTGCTTGGCTATGGCTACACCTTC. Its protein is CASSRLLGYGYTF.